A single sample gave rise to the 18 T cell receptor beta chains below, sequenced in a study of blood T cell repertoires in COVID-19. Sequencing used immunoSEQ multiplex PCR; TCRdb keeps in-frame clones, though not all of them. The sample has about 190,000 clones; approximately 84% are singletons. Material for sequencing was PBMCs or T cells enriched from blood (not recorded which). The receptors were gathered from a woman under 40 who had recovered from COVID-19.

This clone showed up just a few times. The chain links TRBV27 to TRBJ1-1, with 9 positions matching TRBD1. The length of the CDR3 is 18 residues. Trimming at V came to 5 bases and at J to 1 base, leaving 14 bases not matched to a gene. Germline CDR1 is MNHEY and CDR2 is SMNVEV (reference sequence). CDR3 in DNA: TGTGCCAGCAGTCCATACAGGGGGCGTGTAATGAGGAACACTGAAGCTTTCTTT. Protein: CASSPYRGRVMRNTEAFF.

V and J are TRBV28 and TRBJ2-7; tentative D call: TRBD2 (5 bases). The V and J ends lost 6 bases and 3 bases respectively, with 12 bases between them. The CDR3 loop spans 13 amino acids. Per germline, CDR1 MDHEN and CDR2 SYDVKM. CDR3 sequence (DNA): TGTGCCAGCAGGCCGGGGATTCGCTACGAGCAGTACTTC. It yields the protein CASRPGIRYEQYF.

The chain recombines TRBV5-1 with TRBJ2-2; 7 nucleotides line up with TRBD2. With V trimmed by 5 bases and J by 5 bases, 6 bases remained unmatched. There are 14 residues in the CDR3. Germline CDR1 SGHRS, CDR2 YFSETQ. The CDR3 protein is CASRGSGLTGELFF. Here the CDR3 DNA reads TGCGCCAGCAGGGGTAGCGGGCTGACCGGGGAGCTGTTTTTT.

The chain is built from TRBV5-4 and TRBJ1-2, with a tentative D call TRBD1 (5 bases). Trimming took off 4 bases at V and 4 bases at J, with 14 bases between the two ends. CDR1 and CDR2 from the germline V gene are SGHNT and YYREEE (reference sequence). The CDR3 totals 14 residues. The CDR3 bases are TGTGCCAGCAGCCCCTGGGGCAGAGGCTATGGCTACACCTTC. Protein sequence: CASSPWGRGYGYTF.

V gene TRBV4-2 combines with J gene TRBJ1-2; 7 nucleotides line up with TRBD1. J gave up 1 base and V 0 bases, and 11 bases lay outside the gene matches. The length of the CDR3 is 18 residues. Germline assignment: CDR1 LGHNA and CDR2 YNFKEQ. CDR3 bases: TGTGCCAGCAGCCAAGATTTACCTGTGACAGGGTTTAACTATGGCTACACCTTC. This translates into CASSQDLPVTGFNYGYTF.

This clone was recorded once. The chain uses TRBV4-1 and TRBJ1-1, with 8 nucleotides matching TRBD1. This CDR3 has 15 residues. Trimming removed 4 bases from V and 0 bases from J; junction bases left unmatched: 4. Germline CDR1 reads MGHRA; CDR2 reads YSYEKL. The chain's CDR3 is CASSLDRGMNTEAFF. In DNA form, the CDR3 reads TGCGCCAGCAGCCTCGACAGGGGTATGAACACTGAAGCTTTCTTT.

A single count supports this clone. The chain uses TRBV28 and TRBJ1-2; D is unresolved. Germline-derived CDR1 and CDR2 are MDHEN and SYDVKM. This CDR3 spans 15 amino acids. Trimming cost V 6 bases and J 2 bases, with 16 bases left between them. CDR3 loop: CASSQRSAPNYGYTF. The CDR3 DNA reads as TGTGCCAGCAGCCAACGGAGCGCCCCCAACTATGGCTACACCTTC.

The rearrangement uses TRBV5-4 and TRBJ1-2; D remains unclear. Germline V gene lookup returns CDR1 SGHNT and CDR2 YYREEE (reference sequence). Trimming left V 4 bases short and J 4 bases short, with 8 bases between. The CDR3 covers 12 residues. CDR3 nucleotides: TGTGCCAGCAGCCCAGACTCCTATGGCTACACCTTC. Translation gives CASSPDSYGYTF.

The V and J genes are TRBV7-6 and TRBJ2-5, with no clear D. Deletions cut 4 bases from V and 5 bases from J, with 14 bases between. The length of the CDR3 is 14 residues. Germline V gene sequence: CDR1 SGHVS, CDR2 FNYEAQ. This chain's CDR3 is CASSSRGRWETQYF. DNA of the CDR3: TGTGCCAGCAGCTCCCGTGGTAGATGGGAGACCCAGTACTTC.

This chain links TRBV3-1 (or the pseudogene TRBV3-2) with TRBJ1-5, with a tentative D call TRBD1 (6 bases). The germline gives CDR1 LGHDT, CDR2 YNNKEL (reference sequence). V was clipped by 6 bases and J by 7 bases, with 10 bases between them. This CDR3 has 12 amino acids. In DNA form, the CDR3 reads TGTGCCAGCAGTAACCAGGGGCAGCCCCAGCATTTT. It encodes CASSNQGQPQHF.

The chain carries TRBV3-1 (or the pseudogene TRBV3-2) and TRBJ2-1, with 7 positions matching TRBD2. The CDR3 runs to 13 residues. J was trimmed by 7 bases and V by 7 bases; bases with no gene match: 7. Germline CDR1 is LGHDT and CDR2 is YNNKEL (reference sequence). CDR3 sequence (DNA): TGTGCCAGCACCTACGGGGGGAGAAATGAGCAGTTCTTC. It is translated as CASTYGGRNEQFF.

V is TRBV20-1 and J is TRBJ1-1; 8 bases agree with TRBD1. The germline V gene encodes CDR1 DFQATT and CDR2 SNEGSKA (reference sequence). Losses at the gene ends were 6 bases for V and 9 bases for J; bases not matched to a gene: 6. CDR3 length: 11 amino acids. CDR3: CSARGQGKAFF. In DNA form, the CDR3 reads TGCAGTGCGCGAGGACAGGGAAAAGCTTTCTTT.

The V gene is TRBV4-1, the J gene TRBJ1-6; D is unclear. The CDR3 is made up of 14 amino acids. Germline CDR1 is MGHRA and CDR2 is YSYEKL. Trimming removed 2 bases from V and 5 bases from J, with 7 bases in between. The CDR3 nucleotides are TGCGCCAGCAGCCAACTCACAAATAATTCACCCCTCCACTTT. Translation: CASSQLTNNSPLHF.

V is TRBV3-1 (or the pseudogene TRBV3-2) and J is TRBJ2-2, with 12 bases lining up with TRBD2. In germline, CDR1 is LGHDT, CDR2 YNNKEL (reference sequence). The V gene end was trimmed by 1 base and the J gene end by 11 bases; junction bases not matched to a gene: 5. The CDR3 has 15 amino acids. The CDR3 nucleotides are TGTGCCAGCAGCCAAGTAAGACTAGCGGGGGATGAGCTGTTTTTT. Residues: CASSQVRLAGDELFF.

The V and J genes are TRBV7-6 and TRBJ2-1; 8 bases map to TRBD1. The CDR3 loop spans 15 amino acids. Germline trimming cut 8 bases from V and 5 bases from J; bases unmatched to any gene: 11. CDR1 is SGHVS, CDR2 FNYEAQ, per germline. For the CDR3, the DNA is TGTGCCAGCCGAACCGGGACAGGTTGGAACAATGAGCAGTTCTTC. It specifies CASRTGTGWNNEQFF.

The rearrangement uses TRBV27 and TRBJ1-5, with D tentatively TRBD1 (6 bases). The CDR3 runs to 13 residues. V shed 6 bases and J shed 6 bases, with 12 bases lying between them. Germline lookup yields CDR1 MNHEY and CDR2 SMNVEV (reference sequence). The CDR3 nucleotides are TGTGCCAGCAGAGGGGGAGCGGCTCAGCCCCAGCATTTT. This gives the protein CASRGGAAQPQHF.

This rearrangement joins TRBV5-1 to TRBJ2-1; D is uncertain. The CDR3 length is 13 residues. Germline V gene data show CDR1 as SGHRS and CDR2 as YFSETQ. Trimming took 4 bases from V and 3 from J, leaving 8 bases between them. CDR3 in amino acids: CASSRRGYNEQFF. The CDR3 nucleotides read TGCGCCAGCAGCCGCCGAGGCTACAATGAGCAGTTCTTC.

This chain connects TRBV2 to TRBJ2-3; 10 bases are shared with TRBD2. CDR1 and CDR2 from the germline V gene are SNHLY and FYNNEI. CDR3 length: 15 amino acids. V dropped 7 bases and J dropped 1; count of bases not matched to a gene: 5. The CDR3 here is CASNTGTSGTDTQYF. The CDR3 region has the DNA TGTGCCAGCAATACCGGGACTAGCGGCACAGATACGCAGTATTTT. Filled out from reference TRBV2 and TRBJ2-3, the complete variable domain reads EPEVTQTPSHQVTQMGQEVILRCVPISNHLYFYWYRQILGQKVEFLVSFYNNEISEKSEIFDDQFSVERPDGSNFTLKIRSTKLEDSAMYFCASNTGTSGTDTQYFGPGTRLTVL.